This T cell receptor beta chain appears in the sequencing data of a study of beta chain features in type 1 diabetes. Regarding the study as a whole: Researchers caution that PCR might favor shorter templates, equally among patients and controls. Insertions at VDJ junctions were less frequent in type 1 diabetes patients. These patients also deleted more nucleotides at the same junctions. High TCR expression in some cells could lead to their over-representation in cDNA sequencing. TCRB CDR3s from Type 1 diabetes patients were moderately but significantly shorter in all four CD4+ subsets.

From germline, CDR1 is SGDLS and CDR2 YYNGEE. Unmatched junction bases numbered 7, after V lost 4 bases and J lost 2 bases. CDR3 length: 16 residues. This clone turned up a few times. What it binds is not known. Of the isolated RNA, all was reverse transcribed, and so the sequenced material was expressed TCRB transcripts. The data were produced by immunoSEQ multiplex PCR, yet TCRdb's version contains in-frame clones alone and is incomplete. The table lists 900,000 or so clones, roughly 16% of them singletons. Sequencing input: naive CD4+ T cells from blood. V and J are TRBV9 and TRBJ2-3, with 10 bases matching TRBD2. This receptor was taken from a woman aged 18-30 years in good health. CDR3 in DNA: TGTGCCAGCAGCCCCGGACTAGCGGACCACACAGATACGCAGTATTTT. Translating gives CASSPGLADHTDTQYF.